These 9 T cell receptor beta chains came from one sample sequenced in a study of vaccination and CD4 T cells after COVID-19. Sequence data for DNA of cultured CD4+ T cells were generated by the Oncomine TCR Beta short-read assay. TCRdb ran MiXCR on the PCR reads and lists one entry per CDR3 protein. Here the sample spans about 14,000 distinct CDR3 sequences, 50% to 65% being singletons. These TCRs' antigens remain unknown. Treatment noted: approximately 9-day PBMC culture with coronavirus spike peptide pools or control peptides (ViraFEST assay). This specimen was cultured CD4+ T cells from blood, taken after SARS-CoV-2 vaccination. These receptor sequences come from a human donor with COVID-19.

This clonotype was seen a handful of times. The V call is TRBV2, the J call TRBJ1-3, with D perhaps TRBD1 (6 bases). Trimming pared 6 bases from V and 3 bases from J, leaving 12 bases between. The length of the CDR3 is 14 residues. In germline, CDR1 is SNHLY, CDR2 FYNNEI. The CDR3 region is CASRAGGLGNTIYF. The CDR3 DNA reads TGTGCCAGCAGGGCCGGGGGGCTTGGAAACACCATATATTTT.

The CDR3 region has the DNA TGTGCCAGCAGTTTGCTCCGGGACTCGTCCCAGGACGAGCAGTACTTC. It encodes CASSLLRDSSQDEQYF. The chain uses TRBV6-5 and TRBJ2-7; D might be TRBD2 (6 bases). Trimming took off 4 bases at V and 5 bases at J, with 21 bases between the two ends. CDR3 length: 16 amino acids. Germline V lookup: CDR1 MNHEY, CDR2 SVGAGI.

The V gene is TRBV7-2, the J gene TRBJ1-2, with 10 bases fitting TRBD1. The CDR3 runs to 15 residues. Germline lookup yields CDR1 SGHTA and CDR2 FQGNSA. With 5 bases clipped from V and 3 bases from J, the junction kept 6 bases outside the gene matches. As DNA, the CDR3 is TGTGCCAGCAGCCACACGACAGGGGGCGACTATGGCTACACCTTC. Translation gives CASSHTTGGDYGYTF. The complete variable domain, with remaining parts taken from reference TRBV7-2 and TRBJ1-2, reads GAGVSQSPSNKVTEKGKDVELRCDPISGHTALYWYRQSLGQGLEFLIYFQGNSAPDKSGLPSDRFSAERTGGSVSTLTIQRTQQEDSAVYLCASSHTTGGDYGYTFGSGTRLTVV.

The chain has TRBV27 and TRBJ1-5; 9 bases align to TRBD1. The junction had 14 bases not matched to a gene; V was cut back by 5 bases and J by 3 bases. The CDR3 spans 18 residues. Germline CDR1 MNHEY, CDR2 SMNVEV (reference sequence). The CDR3 nucleotides are TGTGCCAGCAGTAGCCAGCCAAGGGACAGGGCGTTCAATCAGCCCCAGCATTTT. It yields the protein CASSSQPRDRAFNQPQHF.

DNA for the CDR3: TGCGCCAGCAGCTTGGGAGGGGGCTATGGCTACACCTTC. Translated, it gives CASSLGGGYGYTF. J is TRBJ1-2 and V is TRBV5-1; TRBD1 might be the D (6 bases). Trimming stripped 0 bases from V and 4 bases from J, with 7 bases between. CDR1 is SGHRS, CDR2 YFSETQ, per germline. This CDR3 contains 13 residues.

The chain combines TRBV2 with TRBJ1-5; 10 nucleotides align to TRBD1. J lost 4 bases, V lost 5 bases, and 5 bases had no gene match. In germline, CDR1 is SNHLY, CDR2 FYNNEI. The CDR3 is 15 amino acids. Here the CDR3 DNA reads TGTGCCAGCAGTCGCGGACAGGGGGAAAATCAGCCCCAGCATTTT. This encodes CASSRGQGENQPQHF.

This clonotype appeared once. The chain is built from TRBV7-9 and TRBJ1-1, with D possibly matching TRBD1 (5 bases). This CDR3 is built from 12 residues. Germline assignment: CDR1 SEHNR and CDR2 FQNEAQ (reference sequence). Trimming stripped 5 bases from V and 8 bases from J, with 12 bases between. The CDR3 DNA reads TGTGCCAGCAGCAGCCAGGGAAGGGAAGCTTTCTTT. It specifies CASSSQGREAFF.

This sequence joins TRBV20-1 and TRBJ1-6; 10 bases align to TRBD1. The germline gives CDR1 DFQATT, CDR2 SNEGSKA (reference sequence). The CDR3 has 15 amino acids. After removal of 6 bases from V and 0 bases from J, the junction contained 2 bases not matched to a gene. CDR3 in amino acids: CSAGQGSSYNSPLHF. In nucleotides, the CDR3 is TGCAGTGCGGGACAGGGGAGCTCCTATAATTCACCCCTCCACTTT.

This clonotype was seen a few times. This chain joins TRBV18 and TRBJ1-5, with D perhaps matching TRBD1 (5 bases). The length of the CDR3 is 14 residues. With 2 bases removed from V and 7 bases from J, the gap between germline ends came to 12 bases. Per germline, CDR1 KGHSH and CDR2 LQKENI. This CDR3 is CASSPGGVYQPQHF. The DNA of the CDR3 is TGTGCCAGCTCACCAGGGGGAGTATACCAGCCCCAGCATTTT.